This TCR beta chain was found in a study of shared clonotypes between healthy human individuals. Notes on the study in general: Investigators collected only blood, and repertoires in tissues likely differ. Clonotype sharing among donors likely depends on sequencing depth.

Of note for this clone: Its cognate antigen is unknown.

Naive CD8 cells comprised CD45RO-negative, CCR7-positively selected cells, excluding terminally differentiated effector memory CD45RA+ cells. The donors were adults (healthy and HIV-negative) with no recent acute infections or vaccinations. Each subset's genomic DNA was split evenly across several immunoSEQ plates. Only in-frame clones appear in the TCRdb table, and some are missing; sequencing was by immunoSEQ multiplex PCR. The sample lists nearly 600,000 clones, about 95% occurring once. V was trimmed by 4 bases and J by 1 base, leaving 10 bases between them. Germline CDR1 MDHEN, CDR2 SYDVKM. This CDR3 contains 14 residues.

The origin of this receptor is a young woman in good health. The V call is TRBV28, the J call TRBJ1-1; no clear D gene. Sequencing was carried out using naive CD8+ T cells sorted from blood. The CDR3 protein is CASSYARWNTEAFF. The DNA for the CDR3 is TGTGCCAGCAGTTATGCTCGATGGAACACTGAAGCTTTCTTT.